What follows are 6 T cell receptor beta chains derived from one specimen sequenced in a study of cytomegalovirus exposure and HLA in healthy donors. PCR was performed using 60 Vbeta and 13 Jbeta primers. Repertoires were generated with immunoSEQ multiplex PCR, while TCRdb's copy carries only in-frame clones and drops some. The profile shows around 93,000 clones, under 90% of them singletons. The sequencing input was PBMCs. The receptors shown here come from a man aged 45 to 65 in good health and CMV-seronegative.

The chain is built from TRBV27 and TRBJ2-7; 8 nucleotides match TRBD1. The CDR3 spans 15 residues. CDR1 is MNHEY and CDR2 is SMNVEV in the germline V gene (reference sequence). The V segment lost 0 bases and the J segment 3 bases; nucleotides outside the gene matches: 4. Here the CDR3 DNA reads TGTGCCAGCAGTTTATCGGACAGGGAAGGCTACGAGCAGTACTTC. Protein: CASSLSDREGYEQYF.

This chain uses TRBV30 with TRBJ2-3; 11 bases agree with TRBD1. Trimming removed 5 bases from V and 6 bases from J; junction bases left unmatched: 7. This CDR3 is 14 amino acids long. Per the germline V gene, CDR1 is GTSNPN and CDR2 is SVGIG (reference sequence). CDR3 coding DNA: TGTGCCTGGGGACAGGGGGCAATGTTTGATACGCAGTATTTT. Amino acids: CAWGQGAMFDTQYF.

Worth noting for this clone: At the DNA level, this CDR3 is encoded by other sequences in the same sample as well. The chain recombines TRBV6-5 with TRBJ1-3; 7 bases are shared with TRBD1. V trimming: 0 bases; J trimming: 1 base; junction bases outside the gene matches: 3. Germline V lookup: CDR1 MNHEY, CDR2 SVGAGI. The CDR3 spans 16 residues. Here the CDR3 DNA reads TGTGCCAGCAGTTACTCGACAGGGACTTCTGGAAACACCATATATTTT. Its translation is CASSYSTGTSGNTIYF.

This clone was picked up a small number of times. The V and J genes are TRBV6-5 and TRBJ2-1, with D possibly TRBD1 on 6 matching bases. This CDR3 comprises 13 residues. Trimming shortened V by 7 bases and J by 8 bases, and 15 bases separated the two germline ends. The V gene's germline CDR1 is MNHEY and CDR2 SVGAGI. CDR3 sequence (DNA): TGTGCCAGCAAAGTACAGGGTATGCATGAGCAGTTCTTC. Amino acid sequence: CASKVQGMHEQFF.

The chain recombines TRBV5-8 with TRBJ1-5; no clear D gene. The CDR3 spans 12 residues. Trimming took off 3 bases at V and 6 bases at J, with 7 bases between the two ends. The germline V gene encodes CDR1 SGHTS and CDR2 YDEGEE. CDR3 region: CASSSVGQPQHF. The CDR3 coding sequence is TGTGCCAGCAGCTCGGTCGGTCAGCCCCAGCATTTT.

The chain carries TRBV5-6 and TRBJ2-2, with 7 bases that match TRBD1. V dropped 4 bases and J dropped 6; count of bases not matched to a gene: 12. The CDR3 loop spans 16 amino acids. Germline CDR1 SGHDT, CDR2 YYEEEE. The CDR3 DNA reads TGTGCCAGCAGCGCTCTGACAGGGACGAGTGCCGGGGAGCTGTTTTTT. This gives the protein CASSALTGTSAGELFF.